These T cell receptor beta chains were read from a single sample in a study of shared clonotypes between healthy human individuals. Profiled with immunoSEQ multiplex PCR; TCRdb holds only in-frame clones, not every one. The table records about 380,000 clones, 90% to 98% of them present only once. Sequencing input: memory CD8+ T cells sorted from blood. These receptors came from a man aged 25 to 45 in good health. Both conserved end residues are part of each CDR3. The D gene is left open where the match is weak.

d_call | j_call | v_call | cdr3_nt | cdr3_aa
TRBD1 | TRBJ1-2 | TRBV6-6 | TGTGCCAGCAGTTCATTTACAGGGGTGGGCTATGGCTACACCTTC | CASSSFTGVGYGYTF
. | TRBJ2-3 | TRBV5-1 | TGCGCCAGCAGCTTCGGGCAGGGTAGCACAGATACGCAGTATTTT | CASSFGQGSTDTQYF
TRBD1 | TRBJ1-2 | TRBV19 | TGTGCCAGTACCCCAGGGCGGGGCAGGGGGCTTGGCTACACCTTC | CASTPGRGRGLGYTF
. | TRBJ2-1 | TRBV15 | TGTGCCACCAGCAGAGCCTACAATGAGCAGTTCTTC | CATSRAYNEQFF
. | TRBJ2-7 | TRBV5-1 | TGCGCCAGCAGCTCCGAAGCACCTACCTACGAGCAGTACTTC | CASSSEAPTYEQYF
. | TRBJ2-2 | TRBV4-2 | TGTGCCAGCAGCCAAGTGCAGGGGATGACCGGGGAGCTGTTTTTT | CASSQVQGMTGELFF
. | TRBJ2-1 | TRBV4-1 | TGCGCCAGCAGCCAACCCGGGGCCAATGAGCAGTTCTTC | CASSQPGANEQFF
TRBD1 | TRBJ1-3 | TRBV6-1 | TGTGCCAGCTCAACAGGGGCCCACTCTGGAAACACCATATATTTT | CASSTGAHSGNTIYF
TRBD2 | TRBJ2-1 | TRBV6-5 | TGTGCCAGCAGCCAACTAGCGCCTTACAATGAGCAGTTCTTC | CASSQLAPYNEQFF
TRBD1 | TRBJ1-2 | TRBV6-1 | TGTGCCAGCAGTCCGACAGGGAGGAACTATGGCTACACCTTC | CASSPTGRNYGYTF
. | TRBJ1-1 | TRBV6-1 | TGTGCCAGCAGTGATGGATGGGGCACTGAAGCTTTCTTT | CASSDGWGTEAFF
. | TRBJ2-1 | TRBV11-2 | TGTGCCAGCAGCTTAGCCGGGACCAATGAGCAGTTCTTC | CASSLAGTNEQFF
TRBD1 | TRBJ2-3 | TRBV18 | TGTGCCAGCTCACCCGGGACAGCAGATACGCAGTATTTT | CASSPGTADTQYF
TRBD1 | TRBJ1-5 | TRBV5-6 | TGTGCCAGCAGCTACGCAGGGGGACCGCAGCCCCAGCATTTT | CASSYAGGPQPQHF
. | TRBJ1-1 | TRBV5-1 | TGCGCCAGCAGGATGGGCCCTGAAGCTTTCTTT | CASRMGPEAFF
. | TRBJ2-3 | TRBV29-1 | TGCAGCGTTGCTCGGGGCCGCACAGATACGCAGTATTTT | CSVARGRTDTQYF
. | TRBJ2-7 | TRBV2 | TGTGCCAGCAGTGTTCAGTACGAGCAGTACTTC | CASSVQYEQYF
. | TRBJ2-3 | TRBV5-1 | TGCGCCAGCAGGTCGTCGGCGGGCACAGATACGCAGTATTTT | CASRSSAGTDTQYF